This paragraph reports one T cell receptor beta chain. Gene-specific TRAV and TRBV primers were used for first-strand cDNA, covering alpha and beta chains. TCR amplification used 20 to 25 PCR cycles, a constant-region primer and a V-primer adapter. Each CDR3 protein is one row after TCRdb ran MiXCR on the reads. The sample lists 39,000 or so distinct CDR3 sequences, more than 20% occurring once. These data come from a study of low-dose radiotherapy and immunotherapy resistance in tumors. As for time point: after trial treatment. Treatment described: LDRT plus nivolumab, ipilimumab, low-dose cyclophosphamide and aspirin (RACIN trial). This CDR3 has 15 residues. Trimming stripped 3 bases from V and 4 bases from J, with 14 bases between. Per germline, CDR1 MDHEN and CDR2 SYDVKM.

This clonotype was sampled from a female donor with ovarian cancer. This material consisted of PBMCs, taken after low-dose radiotherapy plus immunotherapy. The chain has TRBV28 and TRBJ2-3; maybe TRBD2 (6 bases). The CDR3 here is CASSLIGSGADTQYF. The CDR3 nucleotides read TGTGCCAGCAGTTTGATCGGGAGTGGAGCAGATACGCAGTATTTT. The full variable domain, rest sourced from reference TRBV28 and TRBJ2-3, is DVKVTQSSRYLVKRTGEKVFLECVQDMDHENMFWYRQDPGLGLRLIYFSYDVKMKEKGDIPEGYSVSREKKERFSLILESASTNQTSMYLCASSLIGSGADTQYFGPGTRLTVL.